What follows are 15 T cell receptor beta chains derived from one specimen sequenced in a study of CD8 T cells in ankylosing spondylitis. Each CDR3 protein is one row after TCRdb ran MiXCR on the 5' RACE reads. Among 150,000 to 200,000 distinct CDR3 sequences listed, roughly 11% were seen once. Source material: blood, either unsorted or a sorted T cell fraction (not recorded which). These receptor sequences come from a male donor with ankylosing spondylitis or in good health (not recorded which).

The chain carries TRBV12-3 or TRBV12-4 and TRBJ2-1; 9 bases agree with TRBD2. V gave up 6 bases and J gave up 6 bases; unmatched junction bases: 3. The CDR3 runs to 13 residues. CDR3 in DNA: TGTGCCAGCAGCGGTAGCGGGAGCAATGAGCAGTTCTTC. It is translated as CASSGSGSNEQFF.

CDR3 coding DNA: TGTGCCAGCACCCAGCCTGACGGTGGCGAGACAACAAAAAATCAGCCCCAGCATTTT. This sequence encodes CASTQPDGGETTKNQPQHF. V usage is TRBV27 and J usage is TRBJ1-5; D gene ambiguous. The V gene lost 7 bases and the J gene lost 4 bases, with 29 bases spanning the gap. This CDR3 contains 19 residues. CDR1 is MNHEY, CDR2 SMNVEV, per germline (reference sequence).

This clonotype appeared a few times. This chain connects TRBV7-8 to TRBJ1-1, with a possible D match to TRBD1 (5 bases). CDR1 is SGHVS and CDR2 is FQNEAQ in the germline V gene. This CDR3 has 14 amino acids. Between the trimmed V and J ends, which lost 7 bases and 3 bases, there was a span of 15 bases. The CDR3: CASTQDVGDTEAFF. In DNA form, the CDR3 reads TGTGCCAGCACGCAAGACGTAGGGGACACTGAAGCTTTCTTT.

The chain employs TRBV9 and TRBJ1-6; 9 bases are a match to TRBD1. Germline V gene sequence: CDR1 SGDLS, CDR2 YYNGEE. The CDR3 extends over 16 amino acids. V lost 0 bases and J lost 7; bases outside the gene matches: 5. This CDR3 reads CASSVGPGQGNSPLHF. CDR3 coding DNA: TGTGCCAGCAGCGTAGGGCCGGGACAGGGCAATTCACCCCTCCACTTT.

This clonotype was counted ten times or more. V gene TRBV7-8 combines with J gene TRBJ2-2; TRBD1 matches 8 bases. In germline, CDR1 is SGHVS, CDR2 FQNEAQ. The V and J ends lost 5 bases and 6 bases, in that order; junction bases with no gene match: 14. The CDR3 has 17 amino acids. CDR3 loop: CASSVRQGRDLAGELFF. The CDR3 nucleotides read TGTGCCAGCAGCGTTCGACAGGGGCGGGACCTTGCCGGGGAGCTGTTTTTT.

This clonotype was observed at least ten times. This chain links TRBV5-1 with TRBJ1-1; D remains ambiguous. Germline V gene lookup returns CDR1 SGHRS and CDR2 YFSETQ. The CDR3 has 13 amino acids. V dropped 0 bases and J dropped 4 bases, with 7 bases sitting between them. CDR3 protein: CASSLVAGTEAFF. In nucleotides, the CDR3 is TGCGCCAGCAGCTTGGTGGCGGGCACTGAAGCTTTCTTT.

There are many counts of this clonotype. The rearrangement uses TRBV29-1 and TRBJ2-7; tentatively, D is TRBD1 (6 bases). Trimming removed 5 bases from V and 6 bases from J, with 17 bases in between. The CDR3 spans 13 residues. CDR1 and CDR2 (germline): SQVTM, ANQGSEA. DNA of the CDR3: TGCAGCGTTCCGAACCAAGGGACACCCGAGCAGTACTTC. Protein: CSVPNQGTPEQYF.

This clonotype was detected ten times or more. The CDR3 spells CSAPRSDRGYNEQFF. The CDR3 DNA is TGCAGTGCTCCCCGCTCGGACAGGGGCTACAATGAGCAGTTCTTC. V usage is TRBV20-1 and J usage is TRBJ2-1; TRBD1 agrees at 9 bases. Trimming at V came to 5 bases and at J to 3 bases, leaving 8 bases not matched to a gene. Per germline, CDR1 DFQATT and CDR2 SNEGSKA (reference sequence). This CDR3 comprises 15 residues.

At least ten counts were recorded for this clonotype. The rearrangement joins TRBV6-1 to TRBJ1-1; 7 nucleotides align to TRBD1. From germline, CDR1 is MNHNS and CDR2 SASEGT. The trim removed 6 bases at V and 7 bases at J, leaving 11 bases unmatched. This CDR3 has 14 amino acids. The CDR3 coding sequence is TGTGCCAGCAGGGATCACAGGGGAGGAGGTGAAGCTTTCTTT. Protein product: CASRDHRGGGEAFF.

The table lists this clonotype with a few counts. This rearrangement joins TRBV27 to TRBJ1-6, with 8 bases fitting TRBD1. CDR3 length: 15 amino acids. The V gene's germline CDR1 is MNHEY and CDR2 SMNVEV (reference sequence). V was pared by 1 base and J by 10 bases, with 6 bases of the junction left unmatched. The CDR3 protein is CASSLWTGPGSPLHF. CDR3 coding DNA: TGTGCCAGCAGTTTATGGACAGGGCCGGGATCACCCCTCCACTTT.

The gene calls are TRBV30 and TRBJ2-2, with a possible D match to TRBD1 (5 bases). CDR3 length: 13 amino acids. Trimming cost V 1 base and J 11 bases, with 14 bases left between them. Germline V gene sequence: CDR1 GTSNPN, CDR2 SVGIG (reference sequence). The CDR3 DNA follows: TGTGCCTGGAGTGCCACAGGCTCCAGTGAGCTGTTTTTT. Its protein is CAWSATGSSELFF.

This clonotype appeared many times. V and J are TRBV6-1 and TRBJ2-2, with D possibly TRBD2 on 5 matching bases. This CDR3 has 13 residues. Germline assignment: CDR1 MNHNS and CDR2 SASEGT. V dropped 5 bases and J dropped 6 bases, with 10 bases sitting between them. The CDR3 here is CASSRTSAGELFF. For the CDR3, the DNA is TGTGCCAGCAGTCGGACTTCCGCCGGGGAGCTGTTTTTT.

In its sample, this clonotype was seen many times. Here the CDR3 reads CSARDSTGRGSSYNEQFF. The CDR3 nucleotides read TGCAGTGCTAGGGACTCCACAGGGCGGGGCAGCTCCTACAATGAGCAGTTCTTC. The chain has TRBV20-1 and TRBJ2-1; D tentatively fits TRBD1 or TRBD2 (6 bases each). The CDR3 length is 18 residues. V dropped 3 bases and J dropped 0 bases, with 21 bases sitting between them. CDR1 and CDR2 (germline): DFQATT, SNEGSKA (reference sequence).

The table lists this clonotype with many counts. The chain combines TRBV12-3 or TRBV12-4 with TRBJ1-5; D is uncertain. V shed 3 bases and J shed 0 bases, with 9 bases lying between them. The CDR3 is made up of 15 amino acids. The DNA for the CDR3 is TGTGCCAGCAGTTTTTGGCCCGATAGCAATCAGCCCCAGCATTTT. It translates to CASSFWPDSNQPQHF.

This clonotype was observed many times. This chain joins TRBV12-3 or TRBV12-4 and TRBJ1-3; D is uncertain. The V and J ends lost 5 bases and 2 bases respectively, with 13 bases between them. The CDR3 runs to 15 residues. CDR3 in amino acids: CASSPGKTPGNTIYF. DNA of the CDR3: TGTGCCAGCAGTCCCGGTAAAACTCCTGGAAACACCATATATTTT.